This T cell receptor beta chain emerged from a study of blood T cell repertoires in COVID-19. Turning to the study itself: Samples came from the United States, Italy and Spain, spanning acute and convalescent COVID-19. PBMCs, B-cell-depleted T cells, or T cells were the source of the cDNA or gDNA that made up the material.

In its sample, this clone was seen once. Clones were sequenced by immunoSEQ multiplex PCR, and TCRdb holds only the in-frame ones, with some missing. This sample yields 310,000 or so clones, of which 70% to 90% are seen a single time; about 6.1% belongs to the top ten. Participant-reported clinical history was the basis for cohort assignment. Before being deemed recovered, Cohort 3 donors had two negative PCRs, clearance, or symptom resolution. This TCR was sampled from a woman aged 40 to 50 who had recovered from COVID-19. Material for sequencing was PBMCs or T cells enriched from blood (not recorded which).

CDR3 sequence (DNA): TGTGCCAGCCCAGAGACAGGGGAGTCCTACGAGCAGTACTTC. This sequence encodes CASPETGESYEQYF. The chain employs TRBV21-1 and TRBJ2-7; TRBD1, the table's D call, was not compared with the DNA. TRBV21-1 counts as a pseudogene. This CDR3 comprises 14 residues.